This section outlines one T cell receptor beta chain sequence together with its context. This receptor's antigen is unknown. Within one base of it there is no much larger clone, and no base qualities were kept. TCR beta chain sequences were generated from genomic DNA using the immunoSEQ assay. Per the source publication's procedure: CDR3 sequences that did not begin with the conserved framework cysteine at position 104 were removed manually. To get clonality, the normalized Shannon's Diversity Index was subtracted from one, giving values from 0 (maximal diversity) to 1 (oligoclonal). Chi-squared comparison-of-proportions tests assessed whether the same CDR3 differed in frequency between samples, such as brain versus blood. Public clonotypes were found through immuneACCESS searches, while the VDJdb browser was used to judge similarity to known antiviral clonotypes. As stored in TCRdb, this immuneACCESS dataset retains in-frame rearrangements with V and J assigned. A fraction of the clones does not appear; measured against another copy, unresolved V genes explain less than half of the discrepancy, and the remainder lacks a known reason. V, J and clone size were drawn from that table, and D and trimming were deduced from the DNA. In this sample the table shows about 350,000 clones, over 90% of which occur a single time. Approximately 5% of the sample is held by the ten biggest clonotypes.

The data were obtained in a study of brain T cells in children with intractable seizures (dated by TCRdb to the early 2020s). Background on the whole study: Resected brain tissue from about 50 pediatric epilepsy surgery cases was first screened for immune gene transcripts using a NanoString immunology panel. About 70% of the 12 selected surgery cases also had pre-surgery blood sequenced, which left four cases with brain tissue only.

The research as a whole found: The patients' HCMV serostatus was not known, and viral specificity was inferred solely from CDR3 sequence similarity. Because pre- and post-surgery blood were sequenced to different depths, clones absent from the pre-surgery sample may reflect undersampling.

In the paper's terms, the time point label means: blood from clinic visit 5 months post-surgery; TSC patient then seizure free. The surgery cases showing the highest brain T cell transcript signatures were chosen for TCR beta chain sequencing of brain tissue and, when available, of blood. Before surgery, patients had received at least one anti-epileptic drug. The TCR-sequenced patients were children whose drug-resistant epilepsy was caused by tuberous sclerosis complex, focal cortical dysplasia, Rasmussen encephalitis or hemimegalencephaly. Bulk genomic DNA was isolated from unsorted brain tissue and whole blood using the Monarch genomic DNA purification kit. Trimmed from V: 5 bases; trimmed from J: 5 bases; junction bases lacking a gene match: 5. The CDR3 sequence holds 13 residues, the cysteine and phenylalanine included. Of all the DNA, just the CDR3 is kept, 39 bases in frame from base 1. The germline V gene supplies CDR1 SNHLY and CDR2 FYNNEI.

The sequences come from peripheral blood, collected around 5 months after surgery. The rearranged segments are TRBV2 and TRBJ1-1, and 7 bases in between align with TRBD1. This clonotype was obtained from a boy younger than two with tuberous sclerosis and intractable seizures. The nucleotide sequence is TGTGCCAGCAGTTCCAGGGGGTGGACTGAAGCTTTCTTT. Its translation is CASSSRGWTEAFF.